This TCR beta chain was sequenced for a study of T cell repertoires in cytomegalovirus infection. Study-level background: Matching HLA type and CMV infection were both indicated by public TCR beta signatures.

There are many counts of this clonotype. Each CDR3 protein gets one entry after TCRdb re-called the reads with MiXCR. The sample includes 450,000 to 600,000 distinct CDR3 sequences, 11% of them seen just once. V was clipped by 5 bases and J by 2 bases, with 19 bases between them. The CDR3 spans 17 residues. Germline V gene lookup returns CDR1 SEHNR and CDR2 FQNEAQ (reference sequence). The TCR originated in a human donor in good health (CMV status not recorded). Some clones in this sample may be carry-over from other donors' samples. Specimen: PBMCs. The rearrangement links TRBV7-9 to TRBJ2-1; D perhaps matches TRBD2 (6 bases). In DNA form, the CDR3 reads TGTGCCAGCAGCCCCGGCGGGGACGTCTTTCCCTACAATGAGCAGTTCTTC. Translated: CASSPGGDVFPYNEQFF.